This T cell receptor beta chain stems from a study of PD-1 blockade in classical Hodgkin lymphoma. Study-wide findings and caveats: The diversity seen at baseline in complete responders resembled that of newly diagnosed patients. Among the patients, those starting nivolumab under 1 year after ASCT were excluded. Repertoire difference causes, possibly disease activity or prior therapy, remain undefined. By cycle point C4D1, TCR diversity had risen significantly in CD4+ cells (but not CD8+ cells).

Some clones are missing from TCRdb's copy, which holds only in-frame ones; the method was immunoSEQ multiplex PCR. The sample yields 89,000 or so clones, about 90% seen once. Of note for this clone: The antigen remains undetermined.

Following autologous stem cell transplantation, relapse occurred in every patient, and exposure to brentuximab vedotin varied. This receptor was obtained from a human donor with classical Hodgkin lymphoma. Sequences were derived from peripheral blood mononuclear cells (PBMCs), sampled before the second cycle of nivolumab.

The CDR3 protein is CASRSLPEVEELFF. The CDR3 DNA reads TGTGCCAGCAGAAGTTTGCCGGAAGTGGAGGAGCTGTTTTTT. The V call is TRBV6-5, the J call TRBJ2-2; no reliable D call. CDR1 is MNHEY and CDR2 is SVGAGI in the germline V gene. The CDR3 is made up of 14 amino acids. The germline V and J ends were trimmed by 6 bases and 10 bases, with 18 bases remaining between them.